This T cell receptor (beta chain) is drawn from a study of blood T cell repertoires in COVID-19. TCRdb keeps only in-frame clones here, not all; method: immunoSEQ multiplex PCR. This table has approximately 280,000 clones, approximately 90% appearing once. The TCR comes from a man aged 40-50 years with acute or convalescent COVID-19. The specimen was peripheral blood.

CDR3 DNA sequence: TGTGCCAGCAGTCGACAGGGATACTATGGCTACACCTTC. It specifies CASSRQGYYGYTF. The chain couples TRBV6-5 to TRBJ1-2, with 7 bases that match TRBD1. J was trimmed by 3 bases and V by 5 bases; bases with no gene match: 3. Per germline, CDR1 MNHEY and CDR2 SVGAGI. CDR3 length equals 13 residues.